The clone carrying this TCR beta chain turned up a few times. As yet, its antigen is unknown. Trimming removed 5 bases from V and 9 bases from J; junction bases left unmatched: 4. This CDR3 comprises 11 residues. CDR1 and CDR2 from the germline V gene are GTSNPN and SVGIG (reference sequence). The sample is drawn from a study of cytomegalovirus exposure and HLA in healthy donors. Study at large: In terms of ancestry, the Caucasian-associated cluster contained roughly 81% of the approximately 400 genotyped donors. The study, taken as a whole, reports: An Asian-associated ancestry cluster reportedly showed fewer N-insertions than the approximately 690-donor mean in a later analysis. TCR beta chain V- and J-gene trimming was linked, in a later analysis, to a missense variant in DCLRE1C.

PCR primers comprised 60 Vbeta and 13 Jbeta primers. Some clones are missing from TCRdb's copy, which holds only in-frame ones; the method was immunoSEQ multiplex PCR. The top ten hold 7.8% of the sample, which has roughly 190,000 clones, about an eighth seen once. V gene TRBV30 combines with J gene TRBJ1-1; 9 bases match TRBD1. Sequencing input: PBMCs. This receptor was obtained from a man between 45 and 60 years old in good health and CMV-seropositive. Here the CDR3 reads CAWGTGTQAFF. CDR3 DNA: TGTGCCTGGGGGACAGGGACCCAAGCTTTCTTT.